This entry lists 17 T cell receptor beta chains sequenced from one sample in a study of blood T cell repertoires in COVID-19. Assay used: immunoSEQ multiplex PCR; TCRdb lists only in-frame clones, some missing. This sample has about 150,000 clones; 75% to 85% occur once, and the top ten carry about 12%. Sequencing used peripheral blood. These receptor sequences come from a woman in her sixties or seventies with COVID-19, enrolled during active disease.

The chain recombines TRBV5-1 with TRBJ2-6; 8 bases align to TRBD1. Trimming took 8 bases from V and 1 from J; bases not matched to a gene: 11. Germline CDR1 reads SGHRS; CDR2 reads YFSETQ. The CDR3 has 17 residues. Here the CDR3 DNA reads TGCGCCAGTTTTAGGGGGACAGGCCCTTCTGGGGCCAACGTCCTGACTTTC. Encoded protein: CASFRGTGPSGANVLTF.

The chain recombines TRBV5-1 with TRBJ2-3, with 10 bases identical to TRBD2. The germline gives CDR1 SGHRS, CDR2 YFSETQ. With V trimmed by 0 bases and J by 4 bases, 8 bases remained unmatched. This CDR3 contains 17 residues. The CDR3 here is CASSLGSGRAVADTQYF. In DNA, the CDR3 is TGCGCCAGCAGCTTGGGGAGCGGGAGGGCCGTGGCAGATACGCAGTATTTT.

The chain is built from TRBV24-1 and TRBJ1-5; 7 bases match TRBD1. The CDR3 consists of 15 residues. CDR1 is KGHDR and CDR2 is SFDVKD in the germline V gene. V shed 4 bases, J shed 9 bases, and the junction held 11 bases outside the gene matches. Here the CDR3 reads CATSDPRGLAGPQHF. The CDR3 nucleotides are TGTGCCACCAGTGACCCAAGGGGGCTAGCTGGGCCCCAGCATTTT.

This clone was seen once. The rearrangement links TRBV6-5 to TRBJ2-7; D gene ambiguous. In germline, CDR1 is MNHEY, CDR2 SVGAGI. V lost 0 bases and J lost 4, with 13 bases in between. CDR3 size: 15 residues. The CDR3 protein is CASSYSRFGLYEQYF. Written as DNA, the CDR3 is TGTGCCAGCAGTTACTCTCGGTTCGGTTTGTACGAGCAGTACTTC.

The chain combines TRBV11-2 with TRBJ2-7, with TRBD2 matching over 12 bases. CDR1 and CDR2 from the germline V gene are SGHAT and FQNNGV. V lost 5 bases to trimming and J lost 6 bases; unmatched junction nucleotides: 11. The CDR3 extends over 16 amino acids. The CDR3 DNA follows: TGTGCCAGCAGCACAGCCGGCGGACTAGCGGGATCCGAGCAGTACTTC. This translates into CASSTAGGLAGSEQYF.

The genes are TRBV14 and TRBJ1-2; 8 bases match TRBD1. CDR1 SGHDN and CDR2 FVKESK come from the germline V gene. Trimming at V came to 4 bases and at J to 6 bases, leaving 13 bases not matched to a gene. This CDR3 is 16 amino acids long. The CDR3, as DNA: TGTGCCAGCAGCCTGCCTGGACAGGGTTTCTTCGATGGCTACACCTTC. Translated, it gives CASSLPGQGFFDGYTF.

This clone was seen a few times. This sample includes further DNA sequences coding for the same CDR3. The V and J genes are TRBV9 and TRBJ1-6; 8 nucleotides agree with TRBD1. The CDR3 is 15 amino acids. CDR1 is SGDLS and CDR2 is YYNGEE in the germline V gene. J was trimmed by 7 bases and V by 0 bases; bases with no gene match: 3. In nucleotides, the CDR3 is TGTGCCAGCAGCGTAGCCGGACAGGGAAATTCACCCCTCCACTTT. This translates into CASSVAGQGNSPLHF. The full variable domain, in which reference TRBV9 and TRBJ1-6 provide the parts outside the CDR3, is DSGVTQTPKHLITATGQRVTLRCSPRSGDLSVYWYQQSLDQGLQFLIQYYNGEERAKGNILERFSAQQFPDLHSELNLSSLELGDSALYFCASSVAGQGNSPLHFGNGTRLTVT.

The V call is TRBV15, the J call TRBJ1-1, with TRBD1 identical over 7 bases. The length of the CDR3 is 14 residues. The germline V gene has CDR1 LNHNV and CDR2 YYDKDF (reference sequence). After removal of 1 base from V and 7 bases from J, the junction contained 6 bases not matched to a gene. In DNA, the CDR3 is TGTGCCACCAGCAGAGGGGAAAGGACAGGTGAAGCTTTCTTT. This gives the protein CATSRGERTGEAFF. Complete variable domain (other parts from reference TRBV15 and TRBJ1-1): DAMVIQNPRYQVTQFGKPVTLSCSQTLNHNVMYWYQQKSSQAPKLLFHYYDKDFNNEADTPDNFQSRRPNTSFCFLDIRSPGLGDTAMYLCATSRGERTGEAFFGQGTRLTVV.

The chain links TRBV11-2 to TRBJ2-1, with D possibly matching TRBD2 (6 bases). V lost 1 base and J 1 base, leaving 14 bases between the germline ends. This CDR3 spans 17 amino acids. Germline V CDR1 and CDR2: SGHAT, FQNNGV. CDR3 region: CASSLVGGGTSYNEQFF. The CDR3, as DNA: TGTGCCAGCAGCTTAGTTGGTGGGGGGACTTCCTACAATGAGCAGTTCTTC. Supplemented by reference TRBV11-2 and TRBJ2-1, the full variable domain reads EAGVAQSPRYKIIEKRQSVAFWCNPISGHATLYWYQQILGQGPKLLIQFQNNGVVDDSQLPKDRFSAERLKGVDSTLKIQPAKLEDSAVYLCASSLVGGGTSYNEQFFGPGTRLTVL.

This clone has a single count. This chain links TRBV19 with TRBJ1-2; D gene uncertain. CDR1 is LNHDA and CDR2 is SQIVND in the germline V gene (reference sequence). The CDR3 length is 13 residues. Deletions cut 0 bases from V and 4 bases from J, with 6 bases between. Here the CDR3 reads CASSIEAGYGYTF. The CDR3 region has the DNA TGTGCCAGTAGTATAGAAGCAGGCTATGGCTACACCTTC.

This clone was picked up one time. The chain couples TRBV5-1 to TRBJ2-4; tentative D call: TRBD1 (5 bases). From germline, CDR1 is SGHRS and CDR2 YFSETQ. Trimming shortened V by 2 bases and J by 7 bases, and 13 bases separated the two germline ends. The CDR3 spans 14 residues. The CDR3 spells CASSFATAQNIQYF. In nucleotides, the CDR3 is TGCGCCAGCAGCTTTGCGACAGCCCAGAACATTCAGTACTTC.

This clone has only a few counts. The V and J genes are TRBV12-3 or TRBV12-4 and TRBJ1-1, with a weak D call TRBD1 (6 bases). The CDR3 extends over 13 amino acids. The V end was cut by 3 bases, the J end by 5 bases, with 10 bases between. The CDR3 here is CASSFNRGTEAFF. The CDR3 bases are TGTGCCAGCAGTTTTAATAGGGGGACTGAAGCTTTCTTT.

The table lists this clone with a count of one. A read error is possible here, since a much larger clone lies one base away. The chain has TRBV7-6 and TRBJ1-1; no clear D. Germline V lookup: CDR1 SGHVS, CDR2 FNYEAQ. Trimming cost V 1 base and J 1 base, with 4 bases left between them. CDR3 length equals 13 residues. Here the CDR3 reads CASSLVRNTEAFF. The CDR3 coding sequence is TGTGCCAGCAGCTTAGTCCGGAACACTGAAGCTTTCTTT.

This clone was observed once. This sequence joins TRBV7-3 and TRBJ2-1; the D gene is possibly TRBD2 (6 bases). V was shortened by 1 base and J by 7 bases, with 14 bases between the two germline ends. CDR1 SGHTA and CDR2 FQGTGA come from the germline V gene. This CDR3 is 15 amino acids long. CDR3 nucleotides: TGTGCCAGCAGCTTAATGGCGGGACTGGTGAATGAGCAGTTCTTC. This codes for CASSLMAGLVNEQFF.

This clone is a singleton in its sample. V is TRBV7-7 and J is TRBJ2-1; possibly TRBD1 for D (6 bases). CDR3 length equals 17 residues. Germline loops: CDR1 SSHAT, CDR2 FNYEAQ (reference sequence). V was clipped by 5 bases and J by 6 bases, with 23 bases between them. The CDR3 spells CASSLADRAQGLNEQFF. The CDR3 DNA reads as TGTGCCAGCAGCCTTGCTGACCGGGCCCAGGGGCTCAATGAGCAGTTCTTC.

The chain uses TRBV6-5 and TRBJ1-2, with D possibly being TRBD1 (5 bases). CDR3 length equals 14 residues. Germline V gene lookup returns CDR1 MNHEY and CDR2 SVGAGI. V was trimmed by 0 bases and J by 8 bases, leaving 13 bases between them. The CDR3 nucleotides are TGTGCCAGCAGTTACTCCAGACGGGCAGGGGGCTACACCTTC. It translates to CASSYSRRAGGYTF.

This chain uses TRBV3-1 (or the pseudogene TRBV3-2) with TRBJ2-3; D remains ambiguous. The CDR3 is 15 amino acids. V gave up 0 bases and J gave up 2 bases, with 9 bases separating them. The germline V gene has CDR1 LGHDT and CDR2 YNNKEL (reference sequence). The CDR3 nucleotides are TGTGCCAGCAGCCAAGAAGTCACAAACACAGATACGCAGTATTTT. Its protein product is CASSQEVTNTDTQYF.